This T cell receptor (beta chain) is from a study of blood T cell repertoires in COVID-19 (dated by TCRdb to the early 2020s). As for the study more broadly: Collaborator samples came from the United States, Italy and Spain and covered acute and convalescent phases of COVID-19. The material from the prospective study consisted of cDNA or gDNA derived from T cells, B-cell-depleted T cells, or PBMCs. The dataset comprised deeply sampled blood TCRbeta repertoires from subjects exposed to, actively infected with, or recovered from COVID-19. A freely available public database, intended as a resource for researchers studying the immune response to SARS-CoV-2, is where the repertoires were released. Samples were obtained from the ongoing ImmuneRACE study (first 160 participants) and from approximately 1,200 subjects provided by 6 global collaborators. A de-identified subject ID, COVID-19 status, age in years and sex were almost always included in the sample metadata. Where available, HLA class I and class II types were taken from metadata supplied by the sample provider and were not determined by assay-based typing. What the work shows at the level of the full study, not this receptor alone: The quantity of clinical and demographic metadata differed by source and by participant and was supplied without curation.

In the case of this clone: Its cognate antigen has yet to be identified. Base qualities were left out, and no much larger clone turns up one base away.

The collaborating institutions used their own protocols to collect whole blood in K2EDTA tubes. For TCRbeta analysis, collaborators shipped samples in one of three forms: frozen whole blood, isolated PBMCs, or DNA extracted from either of those sample types. Taken from cysteine to phenylalanine, the CDR3 has 16 residues. Only the CDR3 region is kept as DNA, spanning 48 bases read in frame from base 1. Based on the germline V gene, the CDR1 and CDR2 sequences are MDHEN and SYDVKM. The germline V end is reduced by 3 bases and the J end by 5 bases; junction bases left unmatched: 11. TCRbeta CDR3 regions were amplified from genomic DNA by means of the immunoSEQ Assay, a bias-controlled multiplex PCR. From the authors' description of their analysis: Within the assay, amplification of reference gene primers was used to estimate how many nucleated cells each sample contained. Sequence reads were collapsed and filtered to measure the absolute abundance of every unique TCRbeta CDR3 rearrangement. For each sample, productive Simpson clonality was calculated as the square root of Simpson's diversity index over productive rearrangements. Imported from immuneACCESS, the table was reduced by TCRdb to in-frame sequences with V and J called. These copies leave out some clones; in studies compared against another copy, an unresolved V gene accounts for under half, and the cause of the remainder is not known. That table is the source of V, J and clone size, and D and trimming were worked out from the DNA. In all, the sample holds 100,000 or so clones, and around 87% of those were seen once. The ten largest clones take up around 10% of the sample.

The sequence links TRBV28 to TRBJ1-1; TRBD1 fits 8 bases in the junction. This clonotype was obtained from a woman aged 25 to 39 with acute or convalescent COVID-19. The sequenced sample consisted of peripheral blood. The CDR3 region: CASSFNMGTGRTEAFF. The nucleotides are TGTGCCAGCAGTTTCAATATGGGGACAGGAAGGACTGAAGCTTTCTTT.